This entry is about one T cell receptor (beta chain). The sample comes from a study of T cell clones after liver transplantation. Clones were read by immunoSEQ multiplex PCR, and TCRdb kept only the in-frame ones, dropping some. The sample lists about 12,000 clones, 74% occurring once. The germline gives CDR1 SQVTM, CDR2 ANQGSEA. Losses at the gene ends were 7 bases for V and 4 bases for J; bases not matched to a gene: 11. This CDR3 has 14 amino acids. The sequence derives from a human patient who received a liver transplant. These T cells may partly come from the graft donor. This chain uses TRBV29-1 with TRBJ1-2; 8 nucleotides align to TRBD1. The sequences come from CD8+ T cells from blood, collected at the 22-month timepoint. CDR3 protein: CSASNRGSGYGYTF. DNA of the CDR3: TGCAGCGCCTCAAACAGGGGGTCGGGCTATGGCTACACCTTC.